The entry below describes one TCR beta chain. Its antigen has not been determined. Base quality data are lacking; no much larger clone is found one base away. From cysteine to phenylalanine, the CDR3 is 15 amino acids long. Only the CDR3 DNA is retained, 45 bases long and in frame from the first base. Germline trimming amounts to 2 bases on V and 3 bases on J, with 3 as the count of junction bases outside the gene matches. For CDR1 and CDR2, the germline V gene lists SGHTA and FQGNSA. This sample was included in a study of shared clonotypes between healthy human individuals (dated by TCRdb to 2020 to 2022). Study-level background: Three men and two women, aged 18 to 49 years, made up the cohort. For each donor, CD4 naive and CD4 memory were each run on three plates, CD8 naive on two plates, and CD8 memory on one plate. To estimate repertoire size and how much clonotypes are shared between individuals, the study performed deep sequencing of blood TCR repertoires from a handful of healthy adults. Libraries were prepared and TCR repertoires were sequenced by different laboratories using diverse techniques, in order to increase sequencing depth and limit assay-specific biases. Each donor's leukapheresis produced roughly between roughly 0.9 and 8.9 billion PBMCs. Broader findings and caveats from the paper: Sharing across several donors was observed for around 5% of naive CD4, 3% to 3.5% of naive CD8, 2.3% of memory CD4, and around 0.44% of memory CD8 clonotypes. Estimated clonotype richness was generally larger for naive than for memory subsets. Even with the large sequencing depth, rarefaction of the sorted-subset datasets indicated that sequencing was incomplete. Only blood was sampled, and tissue TCR repertoires likely differ from those in blood. Higher generation probabilities were observed for clonotypes shared by all four sorted-subset donors than for non-shared clonotypes. The genetic and exposure-history diversity represented was limited by the small number of donors. Pairwise subsampling led to the expectation that sequencing depth would affect the degree of clonotype sharing among donors.

Donors were healthy HIV-negative adults with no recently reported acute infections or vaccinations. All donors were Caucasian adults living in Nashville, Tennessee, USA. CD4+ T cells were enriched by magnetic negative selection; naive cells were then positively selected on CD45RA, and the negative fraction formed the memory subset. Blood was collected by leukapheresis, and PBMCs were isolated by Ficoll-Histopaque density gradient centrifugation and then cryopreserved in liquid nitrogen vapor phase. Analytical flow cytometry was used to check the purity and quantity of every magnetically sorted T cell population. From each sorted fraction, genomic DNA was isolated and quantified by UV absorbance on a Nanodrop 2000c. Using the deep immunoSEQ assay, multiplex PCR amplified TCR CDR3 regions from genomic DNA. Extracted genomic DNA from each cell subset was distributed evenly across all wells of several immunoSEQ 96-well plates, and each plate was treated as a replicate. Each replicate PCR for sorted subsets received about 0.2 ug genomic DNA, equal to about 29,000 T cell genomes. Purified libraries were measured with a Qubit 3.0 fluorometer, size-checked on a Bioanalyzer 2100, and measured again with the KAPA Library Quantification kit. Every immunoSEQ 96-well plate was sequenced on a dedicated single-read 150-cycle Illumina NextSeq 550 flow cell. The study's processing was this. Because the immunoSEQ output held only junctional sequences and lacked quality scores, the filtering could not match the filtering applied to full-length reads. Sequences were annotated with PyIR, a Python wrapper for IgBLAST v1.9, using IMGT germline references to assign V/J genes and CDR3. Reads were filtered out if the reads had weak V/J assignments (E-value above 1e-6), no CDR3, stop codons, out-of-frame junctions, or ambiguous translated residues. V3J clonotypes were defined by identical inferred V gene, J gene, and CDR3 amino acid sequence. To compute the percentage overlap between repertoires, the number of shared unique clonotypes was divided by the size of the smaller repertoire. Richness of each repertoire was evaluated using RTK rarefaction, the Chao1 estimator, and Recon v2.1 estimates of unobserved clonotypes. For all TCRbeta clonotypes obtained by the gDNA method from a few donors, generation probabilities were computed with OLGA. TCRdb provides this immuneACCESS table in a form limited to in-frame rearrangements. Some clones are lacking; in checked studies, under half of them reflect an unresolved V gene, and why the rest are absent is not known. The V and J calls and clone size were taken over from that table, and D and trimming were inferred from the DNA. This sample gives about 1 million clones in total; about 75% of them show up just once. 1.4% of the sample lies in the top ten.

Recombination joined TRBV7-2 with TRBJ2-2, with TRBD1 matching 7 junction bases. The sequenced sample was memory CD4+ T cells sorted from blood. The cell subset or site label of this sample denotes: CD45RA-negative fraction. This TCR was sampled from a man younger than 35 in good health. The nucleotides read TGTGCCAGCAGCTTACATGGACAGGACACCGGGGAGCTGTTTTTT. This gives the protein CASSLHGQDTGELFF.